Listed here are 18 T cell receptor beta chains from one sample, sequenced in a study of cytomegalovirus exposure and HLA in healthy donors. The PCR was carried out with 60 Vbeta primers and 13 Jbeta primers. Assay: immunoSEQ multiplex PCR; the TCRdb copy retains only in-frame clones and omits some. The profile shows 250,000 to 350,000 clones, 86% of them singletons. The sample was PBMCs. Every receptor here comes from a man in his forties or fifties in good health and CMV-seropositive.

As to this clone: A read error may produce the germline difference seen at one junction end. The gene calls are TRBV7-9 and TRBJ2-5; TRBD2 is a possible D gene (5 bases). Germline V gene lookup returns CDR1 SEHNR and CDR2 FQNEAQ (reference sequence). The CDR3 covers 14 residues. CDR3 loop: CSSSEGVRSETQYF. CDR3 nucleotides: TGTTCCAGCAGTGAGGGCGTTCGGAGCGAGACCCAGTACTTC.

The chain employs TRBV30 and TRBJ2-1; D gene ambiguous. The germline V and J ends were trimmed by 4 bases and 7 bases, with 17 bases remaining between them. Per germline, CDR1 GTSNPN and CDR2 SVGIG (reference sequence). The length of the CDR3 is 14 residues. CDR3 residues: CAWTRLLRRNEQFF. DNA of the CDR3: TGTGCCTGGACTAGGCTTTTACGTAGGAATGAGCAGTTCTTC. The full variable domain, rest sourced from reference TRBV30 and TRBJ2-1, is SQTIHQWPATLVQPVGSPLSLECTVEGTSNPNLYWYRQAAGRGLQLLFYSVGIGQISSEVPQNLSASRPQDRQFILSSKKLLLSDSGFYLCAWTRLLRRNEQFFGPGTRLTVL.

The chain has TRBV19 and TRBJ1-1, with TRBD1 matching over 9 bases. With 6 bases clipped from V and 0 bases from J, the junction kept 8 bases outside the gene matches. The germline V gene has CDR1 LNHDA and CDR2 SQIVND (reference sequence). This CDR3 contains 16 residues. CDR3 region: CASRNRGRGVNTEAFF. The DNA for the CDR3 is TGTGCCAGTAGGAACAGGGGGCGCGGGGTGAACACTGAAGCTTTCTTT.

The CDR3 DNA reads as TGTGCCAGCAGCTTAGCGGGGACAGGGGGCGAGGTTAATGAAAAACTGTTTTTT. This encodes CASSLAGTGGEVNEKLFF. The chain employs TRBV7-2 and TRBJ1-4, with TRBD1 identical over 12 bases. The CDR3 totals 18 residues. CDR1 is SGHTA and CDR2 is FQGNSA in the germline V gene. Germline trimming cut 0 bases from V and 4 bases from J; bases unmatched to any gene: 6.

The chain combines TRBV7-9 with TRBJ2-3; 8 bases agree with TRBD2. The germline gives CDR1 SEHNR, CDR2 FQNEAQ (reference sequence). The CDR3 runs 17 residues. The V and J ends lost 1 base and 1 base, in that order; junction bases with no gene match: 7. As DNA, the CDR3 is TGTGCCAGCAGCTTAGGTTCAGCGGGAGCGCGCACAGATACGCAGTATTTT. Translating it yields CASSLGSAGARTDTQYF.

The rearrangement joins TRBV19 to TRBJ1-2; 11 bases line up with TRBD1. The V gene end was trimmed by 3 bases and the J gene end by 2 bases; junction bases not matched to a gene: 8. Germline CDR1 reads LNHDA; CDR2 reads SQIVND (reference sequence). This CDR3 has 17 residues. CDR3 bases: TGTGCCAGTAGTATTTCCGGACAGGGGGCAGCAAACTATGGCTACACCTTC. Its protein is CASSISGQGAANYGYTF.

This chain connects TRBV4-1 to TRBJ2-7; 7 bases agree with TRBD2. V dropped 1 base and J dropped 5; count of bases not matched to a gene: 2. The CDR3 runs 13 residues. The V gene's germline CDR1 is MGHRA and CDR2 YSYEKL. In DNA form, the CDR3 reads TGCGCCAGCAGCCAAGTTGGGAGGGACGAGCAGTACTTC. Its translation: CASSQVGRDEQYF.

The chain has TRBV6-6 and TRBJ1-1; D uncertain. V gave up 2 bases and J gave up 5 bases, with 9 bases separating them. The CDR3 extends over 13 amino acids. Germline CDR1 reads MNHNY; CDR2 reads SVGAGI (reference sequence). The CDR3 here is CASSYKRYTEAFF. The CDR3 DNA reads as TGTGCCAGCAGTTACAAGAGGTATACTGAAGCTTTCTTT.

The chain links TRBV27 to TRBJ1-2, with 8 positions matching TRBD1. The CDR3 has 13 amino acids. CDR1 is MNHEY and CDR2 is SMNVEV in the germline V gene (reference sequence). The trim removed 4 bases at V and 8 bases at J, leaving 6 bases unmatched. As DNA, the CDR3 is TGTGCCAGCAGTTCAGGACAGGGCCTAGGCTACACCTTC. This gives the protein CASSSGQGLGYTF.

This clone has only a few counts. The rearrangement links TRBV12-5 to TRBJ1-1; TRBD1 matches at 9 bases. This CDR3 contains 15 residues. The V gene end was trimmed by 5 bases and the J gene end by 1 base; junction bases not matched to a gene: 5. In germline, CDR1 is LGHNT, CDR2 FRNRAP. This chain's CDR3 is CASGPDRGENTEAFF. The CDR3 nucleotides read TGTGCTAGTGGTCCTGACAGGGGGGAGAACACTGAAGCTTTCTTT.

V usage is TRBV6-5 and J usage is TRBJ1-2, with TRBD1 as a possible D gene (6 bases). The CDR3 is 15 amino acids. Trimming stripped 5 bases from V and 6 bases from J, with 19 bases between. CDR1 and CDR2 (germline): MNHEY, SVGAGI. The CDR3 DNA reads as TGTGCCAGCAGTCCTTACAGGGAGACTATCCATGGCTACACCTTC. Translating gives CASSPYRETIHGYTF.

The chain employs TRBV7-2 and TRBJ2-5, with 16 bases aligning to TRBD2. This CDR3 has 16 residues. The V and J ends lost 5 bases and 2 bases, in that order; junction bases with no gene match: 2. Per germline, CDR1 SGHTA and CDR2 FQGNSA. CDR3 sequence: CASSEGLAGGQETQYF. CDR3 sequence (DNA): TGTGCCAGCAGCGAGGGACTAGCGGGAGGGCAAGAGACCCAGTACTTC.

V is TRBV29-1 and J is TRBJ2-5; D not resolved. Germline CDR1 reads SQVTM; CDR2 reads ANQGSEA. Deletions cut 3 bases from V and 2 bases from J, with 7 bases between. The CDR3 covers 12 residues. The CDR3 here is CSVEESQETQYF. CDR3 DNA: TGCAGCGTTGAGGAGAGTCAAGAGACCCAGTACTTC. Full variable domain (outside the CDR3, taken from reference TRBV29-1 and TRBJ2-5): SAVISQKPSRDICQRGTSLTIQCQVDSQVTMMFWYRQQPGQSLTLIATANQGSEATYESGFVIDKFPISRPNLTFSTLTVSNMSPEDSSIYLCSVEESQETQYFGPGTRLLVL.

A single count supports this clone. This chain uses TRBV2 with TRBJ2-3, with 12 nucleotides matching TRBD1. V lost 8 bases, J lost 3 bases, and 3 bases stayed unmatched. The CDR3 is 14 amino acids. Per germline, CDR1 SNHLY and CDR2 FYNNEI. The CDR3 DNA reads TGTGCCAGCTCGGGACAGGGGGCAACAGATACGCAGTATTTT. This translates into CASSGQGATDTQYF.

This clone was seen once. The gene calls are TRBV5-4 and TRBJ2-5; 12 bases line up with TRBD1. The length of the CDR3 is 15 residues. Per the germline V gene, CDR1 is SGHNT and CDR2 is YYREEE (reference sequence). V was pared by 0 bases and J by 7 bases, with 4 bases of the junction left unmatched. The CDR3 spells CASSLGGQGAGTQYF. DNA of the CDR3: TGTGCCAGCAGCTTGGGGGGACAGGGGGCTGGGACCCAGTACTTC.

This clone was observed a single time. This chain joins TRBV30 and TRBJ1-5; a weak D match, TRBD1 (6 bases). The germline V and J ends were trimmed by 2 bases and 4 bases, with 15 bases remaining between them. Germline V gene sequence: CDR1 GTSNPN, CDR2 SVGIG (reference sequence). The CDR3 length is 15 residues. CDR3 nucleotides: TGTGCCTGGAGTCAACAGGGTAGAGGTAATCAGCCCCAGCATTTT. It specifies CAWSQQGRGNQPQHF.

The chain combines TRBV7-6 with TRBJ1-3; tentative D call: TRBD1 (5 bases). CDR1 and CDR2 from the germline V gene are SGHVS and FNYEAQ. The CDR3 spans 16 residues. Trimming left V 6 bases short and J 0 bases short, with 15 bases between. In DNA, the CDR3 is TGTGCCAGCAGGGACGGTGGCCAGGGCTCTGGAAACACCATATATTTT. It is translated as CASRDGGQGSGNTIYF. Combining the CDR3 with reference TRBV7-6 and TRBJ1-3 gives the whole variable domain GAGVSQSPRYKVTKRGQDVALRCDPISGHVSLYWYRQALGQGPEFLTYFNYEAQQDKSGLPNDRFSAERPEGSISTLTIQRTEQRDSAMYRCASRDGGQGSGNTIYFGEGSWLTVV.

The chain carries TRBV7-8 and TRBJ2-7; 7 bases map to TRBD2. CDR3 size: 13 residues. The trim removed 6 bases at V and 5 bases at J, leaving 7 bases unmatched. In germline, CDR1 is SGHVS, CDR2 FQNEAQ. The CDR3 sequence: CASRGGRRHEQYF. CDR3 DNA sequence: TGTGCCAGCAGGGGCGGGAGAAGGCACGAGCAGTACTTC.